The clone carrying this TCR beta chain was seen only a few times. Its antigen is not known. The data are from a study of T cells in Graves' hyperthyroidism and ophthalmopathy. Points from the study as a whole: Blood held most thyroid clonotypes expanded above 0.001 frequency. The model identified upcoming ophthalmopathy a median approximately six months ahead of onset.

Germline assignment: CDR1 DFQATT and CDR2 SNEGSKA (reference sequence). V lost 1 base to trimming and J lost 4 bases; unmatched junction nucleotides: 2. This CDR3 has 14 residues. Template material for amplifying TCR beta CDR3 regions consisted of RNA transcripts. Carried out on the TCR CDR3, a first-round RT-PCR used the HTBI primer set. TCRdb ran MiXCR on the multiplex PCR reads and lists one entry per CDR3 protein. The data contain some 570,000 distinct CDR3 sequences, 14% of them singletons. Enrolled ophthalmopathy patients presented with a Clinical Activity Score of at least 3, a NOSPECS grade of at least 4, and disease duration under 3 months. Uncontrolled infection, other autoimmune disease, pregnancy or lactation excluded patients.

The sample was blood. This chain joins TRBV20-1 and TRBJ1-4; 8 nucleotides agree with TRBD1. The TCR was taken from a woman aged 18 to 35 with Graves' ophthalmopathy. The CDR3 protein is CSARGGQVNEKLFF. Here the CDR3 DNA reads TGCAGTGCTAGAGGGGGACAGGTTAATGAAAAACTGTTTTTT.